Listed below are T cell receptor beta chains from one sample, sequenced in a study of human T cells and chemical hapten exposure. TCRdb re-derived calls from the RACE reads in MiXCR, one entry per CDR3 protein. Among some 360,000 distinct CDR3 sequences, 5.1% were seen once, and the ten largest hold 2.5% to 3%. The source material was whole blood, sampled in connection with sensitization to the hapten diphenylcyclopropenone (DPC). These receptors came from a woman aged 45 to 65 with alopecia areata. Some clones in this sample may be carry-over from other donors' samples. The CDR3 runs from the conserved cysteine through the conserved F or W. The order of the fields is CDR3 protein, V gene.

cdr3_aa: CAWSATLTANTEAFF
v_call: TRBV30

cdr3_aa: CASSYATSYEQYF
v_call: TRBV6-2/TRBV6-3

cdr3_aa: CASTRAGTGTFAYF
v_call: TRBV28

cdr3_aa: CASSYGGSEAFF
v_call: TRBV6-6

cdr3_aa: CSALPLAGEWNEQFF
v_call: TRBV20-1

cdr3_aa: CASSQDGFQPQHF
v_call: TRBV4-1

cdr3_aa: CASSVEGAPGLTEQFF
v_call: TRBV9

cdr3_aa: CSARGLAGRDTQYF
v_call: TRBV20-1

cdr3_aa: CASSQDEGLYGYTF
v_call: TRBV3-1

cdr3_aa: CASSQDRRAGGSYNEQFF
v_call: TRBV4-1